This TCR beta chain appears in the sequencing data of a study of post-analysis software for immune sequencing data. A remark on this clonotype: Antigen unknown.

Broader study findings: Controls' normalized Chao1 diversity significantly exceeded that of multiple sclerosis patients.

Unique molecular identifiers were built into the TCR beta cDNA libraries. TCRdb re-derived calls from the PCR reads in MiXCR, one entry per CDR3 protein. The data show approximately 730,000 distinct CDR3 sequences, 35% to 55% seen once. The TCR sequence derives from a girl aged 5 to 17 with multiple sclerosis. Sequenced: blood.

CDR3 in DNA: TGCAGTGCGCCCCTCAGCCGGGACAGCGGGCAGTACTTC. Encoded protein: CSAPLSRDSGQYF. The genes are TRBV20-1 and TRBJ2-7; 7 bases map to TRBD1. The CDR3 length is 13 residues. Per germline, CDR1 DFQATT and CDR2 SNEGSKA (reference sequence). V was pared by 6 bases and J by 9 bases, with 14 bases of the junction left unmatched.